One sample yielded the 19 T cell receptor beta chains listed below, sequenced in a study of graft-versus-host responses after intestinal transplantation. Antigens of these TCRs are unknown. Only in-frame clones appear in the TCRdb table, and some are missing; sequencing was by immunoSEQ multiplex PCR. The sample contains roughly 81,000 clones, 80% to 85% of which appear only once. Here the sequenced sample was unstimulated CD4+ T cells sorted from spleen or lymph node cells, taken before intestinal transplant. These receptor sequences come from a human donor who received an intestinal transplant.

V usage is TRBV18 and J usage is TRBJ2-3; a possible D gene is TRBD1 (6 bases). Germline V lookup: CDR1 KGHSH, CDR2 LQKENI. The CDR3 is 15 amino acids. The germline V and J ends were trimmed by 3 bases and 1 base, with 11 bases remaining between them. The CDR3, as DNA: TGTGCCAGCTCACCCCTACAGGGACGCACAGATACGCAGTATTTT. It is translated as CASSPLQGRTDTQYF. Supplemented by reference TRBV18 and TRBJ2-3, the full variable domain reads NAGVMQNPRHLVRRRGQEARLRCSPMKGHSHVYWYRQLPEEGLKFMVYLQKENIIDESGMPKERFSAEFPKEGPSILRIQQVVRGDSAAYFCASSPLQGRTDTQYFGPGTRLTVL.

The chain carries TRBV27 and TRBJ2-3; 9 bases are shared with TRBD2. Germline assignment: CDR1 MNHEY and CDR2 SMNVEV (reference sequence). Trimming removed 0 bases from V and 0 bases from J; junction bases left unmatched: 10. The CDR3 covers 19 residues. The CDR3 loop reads CASSLSIPTAGGSTDTQYF. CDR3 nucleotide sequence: TGTGCCAGCAGTTTATCCATACCCACGGCGGGGGGGAGCACAGATACGCAGTATTTT.

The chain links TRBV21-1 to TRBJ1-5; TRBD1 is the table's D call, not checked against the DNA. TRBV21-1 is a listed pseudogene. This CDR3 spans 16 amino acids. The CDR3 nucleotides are TGTGCCAGCAGCAAATGGAGGACAGGGCCTGATCAGCCCCAGCATTTT. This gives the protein CASSKWRTGPDQPQHF.

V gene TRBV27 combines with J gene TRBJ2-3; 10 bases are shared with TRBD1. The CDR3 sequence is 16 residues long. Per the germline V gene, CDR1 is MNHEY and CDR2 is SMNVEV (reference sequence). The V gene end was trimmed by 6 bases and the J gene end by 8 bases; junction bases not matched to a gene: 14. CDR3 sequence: CASRPHKDRGVGTQYF. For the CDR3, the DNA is TGTGCCAGCAGGCCACACAAGGACAGGGGGGTAGGTACGCAGTATTTT.

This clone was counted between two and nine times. The CDR3 sequence: CASSSSGSPSEQFF. The CDR3 nucleotides are TGTGCCAGCAGCTCTAGCGGGAGTCCGAGTGAGCAGTTCTTC. This chain links TRBV11-3 with TRBJ2-1; TRBD2 matches 10 bases. V gave up 4 bases and J gave up 9 bases; unmatched junction bases: 6. The length of the CDR3 is 14 residues. Germline lookup yields CDR1 SGHNT and CDR2 YENEEA.

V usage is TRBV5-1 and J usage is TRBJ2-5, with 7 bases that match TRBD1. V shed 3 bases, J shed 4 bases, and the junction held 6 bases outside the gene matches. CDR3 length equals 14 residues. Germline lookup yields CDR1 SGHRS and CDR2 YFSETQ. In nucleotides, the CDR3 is TGCGCCAGCAGCTCCCAAGGGGGCGCAGAGACCCAGTACTTC. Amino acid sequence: CASSSQGGAETQYF. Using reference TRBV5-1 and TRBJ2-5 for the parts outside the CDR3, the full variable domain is KAGVTQTPRYLIKTRGQQVTLSCSPISGHRSVSWYQQTPGQGLQFLFEYFSETQRNKGNFPGRFSGRQFSNSRSEMNVSTLELGDSALYLCASSSQGGAETQYFGPGTRLLVL.

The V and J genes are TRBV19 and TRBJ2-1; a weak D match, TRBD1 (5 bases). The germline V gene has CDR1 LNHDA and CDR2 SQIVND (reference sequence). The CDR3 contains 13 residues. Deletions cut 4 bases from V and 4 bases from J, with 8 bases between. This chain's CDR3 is CASSTTAYNEQFF. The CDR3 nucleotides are TGTGCCAGTAGTACGACAGCTTACAATGAGCAGTTCTTC.

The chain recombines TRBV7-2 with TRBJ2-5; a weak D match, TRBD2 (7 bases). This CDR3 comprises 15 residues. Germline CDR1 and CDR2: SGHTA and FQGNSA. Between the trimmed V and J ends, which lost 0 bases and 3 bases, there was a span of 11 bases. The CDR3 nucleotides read TGTGCCAGCAGCTTAGCGGCGGGGGCAGAAGAGACCCAGTACTTC. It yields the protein CASSLAAGAEETQYF. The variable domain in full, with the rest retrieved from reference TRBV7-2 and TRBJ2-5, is GAGVSQSPSNKVTEKGKDVELRCDPISGHTALYWYRQSLGQGLEFLIYFQGNSAPDKSGLPSDRFSAERTGGSVSTLTIQRTQQEDSAVYLCASSLAAGAEETQYFGPGTRLLVL.

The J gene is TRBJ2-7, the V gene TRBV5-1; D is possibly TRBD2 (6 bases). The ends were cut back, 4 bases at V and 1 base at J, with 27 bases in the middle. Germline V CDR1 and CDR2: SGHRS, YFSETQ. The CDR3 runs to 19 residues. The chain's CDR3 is CASSPAWGDLLDVSYEQYF. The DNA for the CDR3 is TGCGCCAGCAGCCCAGCCTGGGGGGACCTACTCGATGTTTCCTACGAGCAGTACTTC.

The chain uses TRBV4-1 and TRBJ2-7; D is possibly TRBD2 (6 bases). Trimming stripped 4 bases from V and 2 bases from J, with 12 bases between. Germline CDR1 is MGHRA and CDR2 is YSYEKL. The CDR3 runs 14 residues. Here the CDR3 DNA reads TGCGCCAGCAGCCTCCGGGACTTTACCTACGAGCAGTACTTC. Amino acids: CASSLRDFTYEQYF.

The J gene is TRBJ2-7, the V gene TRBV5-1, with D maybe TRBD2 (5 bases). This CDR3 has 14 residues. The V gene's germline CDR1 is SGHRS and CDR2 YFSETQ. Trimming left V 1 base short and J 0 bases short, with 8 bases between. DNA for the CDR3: TGCGCCAGCAGCTTGCCGGGGAGCTCCTACGAGCAGTACTTC. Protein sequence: CASSLPGSSYEQYF.

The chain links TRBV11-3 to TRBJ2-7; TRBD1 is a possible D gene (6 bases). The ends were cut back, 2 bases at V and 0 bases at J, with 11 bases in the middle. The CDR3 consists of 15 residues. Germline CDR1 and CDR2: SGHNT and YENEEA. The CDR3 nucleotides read TGTGCCAGCAGCTTAACCACAGGGTGCTCCTACGAGCAGTACTTC. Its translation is CASSLTTGCSYEQYF.

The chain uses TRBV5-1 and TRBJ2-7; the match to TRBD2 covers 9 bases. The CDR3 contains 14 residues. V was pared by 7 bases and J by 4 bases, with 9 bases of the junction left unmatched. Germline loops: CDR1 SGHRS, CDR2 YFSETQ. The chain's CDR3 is CASYPGTSPYEQYF. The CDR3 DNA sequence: TGCGCCAGCTATCCCGGGACTAGCCCTTACGAGCAGTACTTC.

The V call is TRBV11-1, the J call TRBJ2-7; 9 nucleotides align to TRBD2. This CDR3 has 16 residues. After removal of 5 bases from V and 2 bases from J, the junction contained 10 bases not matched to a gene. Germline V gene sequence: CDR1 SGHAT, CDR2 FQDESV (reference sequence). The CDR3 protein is CASSLLAGVAPYEQYF. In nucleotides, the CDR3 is TGTGCCAGCAGCCTATTAGCGGGAGTTGCTCCCTACGAGCAGTACTTC.

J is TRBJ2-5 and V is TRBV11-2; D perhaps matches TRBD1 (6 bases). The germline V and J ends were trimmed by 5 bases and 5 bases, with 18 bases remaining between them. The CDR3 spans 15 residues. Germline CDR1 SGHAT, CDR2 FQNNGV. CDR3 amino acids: CASSTRQVRAETQYF. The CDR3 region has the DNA TGTGCCAGCAGCACCCGACAGGTCCGCGCCGAGACCCAGTACTTC.

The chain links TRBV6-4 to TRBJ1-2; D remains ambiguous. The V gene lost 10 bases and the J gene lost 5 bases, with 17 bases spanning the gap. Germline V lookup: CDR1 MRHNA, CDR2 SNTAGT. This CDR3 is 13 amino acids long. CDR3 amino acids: CAISSPHLYGYTF. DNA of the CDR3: TGTGCCATCTCGAGCCCCCACTTGTATGGCTACACCTTC.

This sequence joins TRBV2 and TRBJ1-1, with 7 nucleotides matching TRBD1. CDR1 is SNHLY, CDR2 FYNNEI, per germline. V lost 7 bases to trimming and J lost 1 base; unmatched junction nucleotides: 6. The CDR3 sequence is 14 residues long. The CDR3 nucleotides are TGTGCCAGCAAGTTCGACAGGGAGAACACTGAAGCTTTCTTT. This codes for CASKFDRENTEAFF. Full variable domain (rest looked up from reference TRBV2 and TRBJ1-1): EPEVTQTPSHQVTQMGQEVILRCVPISNHLYFYWYRQILGQKVEFLVSFYNNEISEKSEIFDDQFSVERPDGSNFTLKIRSTKLEDSAMYFCASKFDRENTEAFFGQGTRLTVV.

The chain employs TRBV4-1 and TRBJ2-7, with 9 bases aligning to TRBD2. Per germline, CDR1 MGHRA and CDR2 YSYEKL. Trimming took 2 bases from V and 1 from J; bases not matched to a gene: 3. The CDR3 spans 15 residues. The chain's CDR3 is CASSQPTSGSYEQYF. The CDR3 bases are TGCGCCAGCAGCCAACCCACTAGCGGGTCCTACGAGCAGTACTTC.

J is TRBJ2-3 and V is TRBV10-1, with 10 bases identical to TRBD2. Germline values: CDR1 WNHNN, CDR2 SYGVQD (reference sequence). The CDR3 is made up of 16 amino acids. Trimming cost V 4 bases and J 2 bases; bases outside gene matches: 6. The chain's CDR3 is CASSGRSGRATDTQYF. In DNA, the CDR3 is TGCGCCAGCAGTGGACGAAGCGGGAGGGCCACAGATACGCAGTATTTT.